What follows describes a single T cell receptor (beta chain). This entry comes from a study of blood T cell repertoires in COVID-19. Study as a whole: Specimens from acute and convalescent COVID-19 originated in the United States, Italy and Spain. T cells, B-cell-depleted T cells, or PBMCs supplied cDNA or gDNA.

In the study's own analysis: Estimation of nucleated cell counts relied on the amplification of reference gene primers. Clones were sequenced by immunoSEQ multiplex PCR, and TCRdb holds only the in-frame ones, with some missing. V and J calls and clone size are those listed in that table; D and trimming were worked out from the DNA. The data hold about 500,000 clones, with 89% observed a single time. Germline lookup yields CDR1 WNHNN and CDR2 SYGVQD (reference sequence). The CDR3 length is 15 residues. J was trimmed by 1 base and V by 6 bases; bases with no gene match: 4. Sequencing was done on a sample of peripheral blood. The sequence was collected from a man aged 18 to 29 with COVID-19, enrolled during active disease. The rearrangement joins TRBV10-1 to TRBJ2-2; 8 nucleotides line up with TRBD1. This chain's CDR3 is CASSTGTGNTGELFF. The CDR3 bases are TGCGCCAGCAGCACCGGGACAGGGAACACCGGGGAGCTGTTTTTT.